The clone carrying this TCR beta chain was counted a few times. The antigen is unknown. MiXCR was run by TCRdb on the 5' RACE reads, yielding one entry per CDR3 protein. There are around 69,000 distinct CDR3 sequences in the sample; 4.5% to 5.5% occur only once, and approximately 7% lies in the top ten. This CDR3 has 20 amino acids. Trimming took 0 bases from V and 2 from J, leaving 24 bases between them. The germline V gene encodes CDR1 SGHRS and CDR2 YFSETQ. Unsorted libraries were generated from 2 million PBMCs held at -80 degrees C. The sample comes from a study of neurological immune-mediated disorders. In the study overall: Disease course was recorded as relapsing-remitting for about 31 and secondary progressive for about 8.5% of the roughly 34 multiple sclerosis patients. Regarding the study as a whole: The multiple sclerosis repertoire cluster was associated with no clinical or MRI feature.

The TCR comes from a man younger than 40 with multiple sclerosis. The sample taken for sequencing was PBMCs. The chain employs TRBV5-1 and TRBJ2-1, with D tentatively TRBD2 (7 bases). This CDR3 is CASSLAYDSRGAFAYNEQFF. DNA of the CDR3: TGCGCCAGCAGCTTGGCGTATGACTCCCGGGGGGCTTTCGCCTACAATGAGCAGTTCTTC.